This TCR beta chain is drawn from a study of T cells after yellow fever vaccination. Whole-study findings and limits: Subsequent to the booster, the majority of primary-vaccination clones reappeared (96% CD4, 85% to 90% CD8).

TCRdb ran MiXCR on the 5' RACE reads and lists one entry per CDR3 protein. The sample lists around 150,000 distinct CDR3 sequences, 6% to 7.5% seen once, with 2.5% in the top ten. The CDR3 covers 16 residues. V lost 0 bases to trimming and J lost 4 bases; unmatched junction nucleotides: 4. CDR1 is SGHRS and CDR2 is YFSETQ in the germline V gene. This clonotype has a count of ten or more. Its antigen remains unknown. Specimen: CD4+ T cells sorted from PBMCs, collected less than 6 days after the first yellow fever vaccination. The receptor's source is a young man who received the YFV17D yellow fever vaccine. The chain is built from TRBV5-1 and TRBJ2-3, with 11 bases aligning to TRBD2. The CDR3 DNA is TGCGCCAGCAGCTTGGTGGGGACTAGCGGTTCAGATACGCAGTATTTT. This sequence encodes CASSLVGTSGSDTQYF. The full variable domain, in which reference TRBV5-1 and TRBJ2-3 provide the parts outside the CDR3, is KAGVTQTPRYLIKTRGQQVTLSCSPISGHRSVSWYQQTPGQGLQFLFEYFSETQRNKGNFPGRFSGRQFSNSRSEMNVSTLELGDSALYLCASSLVGTSGSDTQYFGPGTRLTVL.